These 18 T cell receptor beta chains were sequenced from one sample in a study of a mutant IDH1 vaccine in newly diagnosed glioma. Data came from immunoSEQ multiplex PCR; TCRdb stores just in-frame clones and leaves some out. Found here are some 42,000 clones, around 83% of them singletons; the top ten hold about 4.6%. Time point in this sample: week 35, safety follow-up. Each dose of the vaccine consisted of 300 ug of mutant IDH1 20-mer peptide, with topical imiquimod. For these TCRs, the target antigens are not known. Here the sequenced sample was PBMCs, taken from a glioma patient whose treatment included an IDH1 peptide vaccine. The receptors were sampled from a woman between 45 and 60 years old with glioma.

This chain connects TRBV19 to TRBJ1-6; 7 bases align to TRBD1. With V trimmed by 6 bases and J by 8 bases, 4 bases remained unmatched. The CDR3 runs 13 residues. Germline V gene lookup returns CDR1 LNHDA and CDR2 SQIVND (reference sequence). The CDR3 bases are TGTGCCAGTAGGAAAGACAGGGATTCACCCCTCCACTTT. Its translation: CASRKDRDSPLHF. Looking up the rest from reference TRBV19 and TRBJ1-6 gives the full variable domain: DGGITQSPKYLFRKEGQNVTLSCEQNLNHDAMYWYRQDPGQGLRLIYYSQIVNDFQKGDIAEGYSVSREKKESFPLTVTSAQKNPTAFYLCASRKDRDSPLHFGNGTRLTVT.

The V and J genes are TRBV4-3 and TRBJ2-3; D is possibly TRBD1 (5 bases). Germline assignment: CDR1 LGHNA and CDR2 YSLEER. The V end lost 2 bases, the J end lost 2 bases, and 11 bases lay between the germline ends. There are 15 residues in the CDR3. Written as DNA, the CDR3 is TGCGCCAGCAGCCAAAACGGACAAGACACAGATACGCAGTATTTT. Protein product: CASSQNGQDTDTQYF.

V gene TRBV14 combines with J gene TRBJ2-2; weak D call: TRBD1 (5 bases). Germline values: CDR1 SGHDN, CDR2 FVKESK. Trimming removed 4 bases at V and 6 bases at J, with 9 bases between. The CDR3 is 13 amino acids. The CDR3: CASSRRGPGELFF. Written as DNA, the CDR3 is TGTGCCAGCAGCCGAAGGGGTCCCGGGGAGCTGTTTTTT.

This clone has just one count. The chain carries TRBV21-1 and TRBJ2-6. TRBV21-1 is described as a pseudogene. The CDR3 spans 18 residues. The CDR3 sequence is CASKKGRHYFSGANVLTF. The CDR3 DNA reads TGTGCCAGCAAGAAGGGCAGGCATTATTTCTCTGGGGCCAACGTCCTGACTTTC.

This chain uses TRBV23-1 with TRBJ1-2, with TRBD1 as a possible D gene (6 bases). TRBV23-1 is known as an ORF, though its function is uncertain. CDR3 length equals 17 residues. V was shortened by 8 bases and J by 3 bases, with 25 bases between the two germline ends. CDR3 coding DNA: TGCGCCAGCGTTGGGCGGGGACATTCGTCGATAGACTATGGCTACACCTTC. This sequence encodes CASVGRGHSSIDYGYTF.

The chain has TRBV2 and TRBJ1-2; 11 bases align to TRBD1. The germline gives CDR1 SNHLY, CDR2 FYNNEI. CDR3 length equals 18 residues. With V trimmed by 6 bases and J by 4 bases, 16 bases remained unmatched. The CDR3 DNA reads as TGTGCCAGCAGCCTCCGGAGGACAGGGGGCGCCCAGAGCTATGGCTACACCTTC. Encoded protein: CASSLRRTGGAQSYGYTF.

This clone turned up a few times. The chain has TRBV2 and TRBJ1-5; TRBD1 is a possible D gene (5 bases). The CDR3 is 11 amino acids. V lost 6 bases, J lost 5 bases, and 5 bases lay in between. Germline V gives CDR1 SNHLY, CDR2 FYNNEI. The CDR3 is CASRGDQPQHF. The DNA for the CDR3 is TGTGCCAGCAGGGGGGATCAGCCCCAGCATTTT.

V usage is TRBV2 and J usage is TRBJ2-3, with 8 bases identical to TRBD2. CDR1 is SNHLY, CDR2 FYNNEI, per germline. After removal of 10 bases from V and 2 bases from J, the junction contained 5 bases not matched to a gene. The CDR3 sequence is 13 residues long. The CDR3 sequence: CAIRLALTDTQYF. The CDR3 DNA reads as TGTGCCATCAGACTAGCGCTCACAGATACGCAGTATTTT. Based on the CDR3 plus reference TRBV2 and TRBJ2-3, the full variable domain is EPEVTQTPSHQVTQMGQEVILRCVPISNHLYFYWYRQILGQKVEFLVSFYNNEISEKSEIFDDQFSVERPDGSNFTLKIRSTKLEDSAMYFCAIRLALTDTQYFGPGTRLTVL.

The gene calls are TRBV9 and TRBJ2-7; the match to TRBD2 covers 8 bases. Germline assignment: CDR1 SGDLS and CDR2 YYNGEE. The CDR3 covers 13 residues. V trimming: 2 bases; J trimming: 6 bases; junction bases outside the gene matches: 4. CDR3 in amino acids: CASSVGGGREQYF. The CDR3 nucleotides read TGTGCCAGCAGCGTCGGCGGGGGGCGCGAGCAGTACTTC.

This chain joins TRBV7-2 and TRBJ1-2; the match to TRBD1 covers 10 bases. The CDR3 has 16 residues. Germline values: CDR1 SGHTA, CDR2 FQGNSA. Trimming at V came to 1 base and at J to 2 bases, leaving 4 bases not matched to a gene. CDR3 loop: CASSLETGGKNYGYTF. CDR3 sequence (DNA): TGTGCCAGCAGCTTAGAGACAGGGGGCAAAAACTATGGCTACACCTTC.

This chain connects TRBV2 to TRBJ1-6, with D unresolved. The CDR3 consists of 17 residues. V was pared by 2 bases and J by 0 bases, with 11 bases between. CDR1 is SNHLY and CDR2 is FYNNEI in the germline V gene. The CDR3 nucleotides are TGTGCCAGCAGTGAAAGTGCTCACCGCTCCTATAATTCACCCCTCCACTTT. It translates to CASSESAHRSYNSPLHF.

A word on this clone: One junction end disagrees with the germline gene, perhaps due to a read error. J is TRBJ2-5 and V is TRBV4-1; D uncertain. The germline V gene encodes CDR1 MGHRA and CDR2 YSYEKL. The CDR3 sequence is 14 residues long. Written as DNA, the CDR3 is TGCGCCAGCAGCCAAGAGATCAGGCAAGGGACCCAGTACTTC. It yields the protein CASSQEIRQGTQYF.

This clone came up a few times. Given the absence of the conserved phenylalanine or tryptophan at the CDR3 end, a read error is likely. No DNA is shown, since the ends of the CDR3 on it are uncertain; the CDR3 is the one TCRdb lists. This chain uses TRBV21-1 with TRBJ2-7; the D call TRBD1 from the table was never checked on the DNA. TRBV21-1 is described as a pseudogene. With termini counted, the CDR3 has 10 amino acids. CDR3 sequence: CASSKVTPGD.

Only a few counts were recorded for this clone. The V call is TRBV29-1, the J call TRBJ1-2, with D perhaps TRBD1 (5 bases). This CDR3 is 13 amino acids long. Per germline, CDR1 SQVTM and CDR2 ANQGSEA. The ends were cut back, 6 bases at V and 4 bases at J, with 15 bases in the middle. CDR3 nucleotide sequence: TGCAGCGTCCTGCGGGGGGATAGCTATGGCTACACCTTC. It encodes CSVLRGDSYGYTF. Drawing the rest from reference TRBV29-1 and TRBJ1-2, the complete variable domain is SAVISQKPSRDICQRGTSLTIQCQVDSQVTMMFWYRQQPGQSLTLIATANQGSEATYESGFVIDKFPISRPNLTFSTLTVSNMSPEDSSIYLCSVLRGDSYGYTFGSGTRLTVV.

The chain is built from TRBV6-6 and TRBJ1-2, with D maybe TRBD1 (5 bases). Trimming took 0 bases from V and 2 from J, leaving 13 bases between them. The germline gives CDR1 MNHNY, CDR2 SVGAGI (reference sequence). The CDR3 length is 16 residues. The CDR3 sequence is CASSYSSLRGNYGYTF. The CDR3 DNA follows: TGTGCCAGCAGTTACTCGTCTCTCCGGGGGAACTATGGCTACACCTTC.

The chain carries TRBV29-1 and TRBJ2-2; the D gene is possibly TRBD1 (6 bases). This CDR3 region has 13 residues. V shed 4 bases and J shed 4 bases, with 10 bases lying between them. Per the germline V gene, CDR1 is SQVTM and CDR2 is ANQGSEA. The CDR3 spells CSVAQGSTGELFF. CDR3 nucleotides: TGCAGCGTTGCACAGGGAAGCACCGGGGAGCTGTTTTTT.

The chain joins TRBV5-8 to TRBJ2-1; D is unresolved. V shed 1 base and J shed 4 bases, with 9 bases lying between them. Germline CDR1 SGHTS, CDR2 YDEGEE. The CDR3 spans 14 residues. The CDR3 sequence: CASSLTASYNEQFF. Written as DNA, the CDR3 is TGTGCCAGCAGCTTGACGGCGTCTTACAATGAGCAGTTCTTC.

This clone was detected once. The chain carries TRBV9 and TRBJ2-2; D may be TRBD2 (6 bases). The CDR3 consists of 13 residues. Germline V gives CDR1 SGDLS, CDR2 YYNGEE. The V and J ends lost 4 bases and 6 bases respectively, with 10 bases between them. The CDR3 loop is CASSYGSPGELFF. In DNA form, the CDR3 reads TGTGCCAGCAGCTACGGGAGTCCCGGGGAGCTGTTTTTT.